This passage covers 17 T cell receptor beta chains from one sample sequenced in a study of blood T cell repertoires in COVID-19 (dated by TCRdb to about 2020). The library relied on the immunoSEQ multiplex PCR assay. TCRdb obtained this table from immuneACCESS and retained in-frame rearrangements with V and J assigned. These tables miss some clones; where compared with another copy, unresolved V genes account for less than half of the shortfall, and the remainder is unexplained. The sample table lists 430,000 or so clones, 70% to 90% of them with a count of one. The ten most abundant clones make up roughly 0.84% of the sample. Material for sequencing was peripheral blood. These receptors all come from a man aged 18-30 years with COVID-19, enrolled during active disease.

The rearrangement joins TRBV12-5 to TRBJ1-5; 10 bases are shared with TRBD1. Germline V CDR1 and CDR2: LGHNT, FRNRAP. The CDR3 consists of 20 residues. The ends lost 3 bases at V and 1 base at J; junction bases unmatched: 15. CDR3 residues: CASGFMGTGVGIISNQPQHF. CDR3 sequence (DNA): TGTGCTAGTGGTTTCATGGGGACAGGGGTCGGGATTATAAGCAATCAGCCCCAGCATTTT.

J is TRBJ2-7 and V is TRBV15; TRBD1 aligns across 8 bases. The V gene end was trimmed by 1 base and the J gene end by 1 base; junction bases not matched to a gene: 3. The CDR3 extends over 15 amino acids. Germline CDR1 and CDR2: LNHNV and YYDKDF (reference sequence). CDR3 sequence (DNA): TGTGCCACCAGCAGAGGGAGGGACAGGTCCTACGAGCAGTACTTC. It yields the protein CATSRGRDRSYEQYF.

This sequence joins TRBV19 and TRBJ1-5, with TRBD1 identical over 7 bases. Germline CDR1 and CDR2: LNHDA and SQIVND (reference sequence). Trimming took 5 bases from V and 4 from J; bases not matched to a gene: 11. The CDR3 has 16 residues. The CDR3 sequence: CASSLNTGEVNQPQHF. In DNA form, the CDR3 reads TGTGCCAGTAGTTTGAATACAGGGGAGGTTAATCAGCCCCAGCATTTT.

The rearrangement uses TRBV9 and TRBJ2-1; maybe TRBD2 (6 bases). Trimming cost V 1 base and J 3 bases, with 14 bases left between them. This CDR3 is 16 amino acids long. Looked up from germline, CDR1 is SGDLS and CDR2 is YYNGEE. Here the CDR3 DNA reads TGTGCCAGCAGCGTACGAGCGGGTAGGGACTACAATGAGCAGTTCTTC. Its protein is CASSVRAGRDYNEQFF.

This chain joins TRBV4-1 and TRBJ2-3, with D possibly matching TRBD2 (6 bases). The CDR3 covers 14 residues. Trimming removed 1 base at V and 4 bases at J, with 9 bases between. Germline values: CDR1 MGHRA, CDR2 YSYEKL. The CDR3 nucleotides are TGCGCCAGCAGCCAAGGACTAGTCGCAGATACGCAGTATTTT. Amino acids: CASSQGLVADTQYF.

This chain connects TRBV27 to TRBJ2-3; TRBD1 matches 7 bases. This CDR3 has 15 amino acids. Trimming removed 7 bases from V and 3 bases from J; junction bases left unmatched: 10. CDR1 and CDR2 from the germline V gene are MNHEY and SMNVEV (reference sequence). DNA of the CDR3: TGTGCCAGCACCTTGGGACAGCCCGAAACAGATACGCAGTATTTT. It specifies CASTLGQPETDTQYF.

The chain carries TRBV5-4 and TRBJ2-2, with TRBD1 identical over 7 bases. Germline loops: CDR1 SGHNT, CDR2 YYREEE (reference sequence). V dropped 0 bases and J dropped 4; count of bases not matched to a gene: 3. This CDR3 spans 15 amino acids. This chain's CDR3 is CASSLGPGGTGELFF. The CDR3, as DNA: TGTGCCAGCAGCTTGGGGCCAGGGGGCACCGGGGAGCTGTTTTTT.

The chain joins TRBV28 to TRBJ2-3, with D perhaps TRBD1 (6 bases). The CDR3 has 12 residues. Germline V gene data show CDR1 as MDHEN and CDR2 as SYDVKM. The ends were cut back, 7 bases at V and 7 bases at J, with 12 bases in the middle. The CDR3 sequence is CASTQGPYTQYF. CDR3 in DNA: TGTGCCAGCACACAGGGACCCTATACGCAGTATTTT.

This clone is a singleton in its sample. The chain links TRBV7-3 to TRBJ2-1, with D possibly matching TRBD2 (5 bases). The V gene's germline CDR1 is SGHTA and CDR2 FQGTGA. The CDR3 length is 18 residues. The germline V and J ends were trimmed by 4 bases and 4 bases, with 23 bases remaining between them. CDR3 in amino acids: CASSSLPPLGRGYNEQFF. CDR3 sequence (DNA): TGTGCCAGCAGCTCGCTCCCTCCGTTAGGGAGAGGGTACAATGAGCAGTTCTTC.

V and J are TRBV19 and TRBJ2-3; D possibly corresponds to TRBD1 (6 bases). V lost 4 bases to trimming and J lost 3 bases, with 11 bases between them. Germline CDR1 reads LNHDA; CDR2 reads SQIVND (reference sequence). The CDR3 loop spans 14 amino acids. For the CDR3, the DNA is TGTGCCAGTAGTAAGAAGGGGGATACAGATACGCAGTATTTT. As protein: CASSKKGDTDTQYF.

The chain combines TRBV30 with TRBJ1-6, with D hard to call. Germline values: CDR1 GTSNPN, CDR2 SVGIG (reference sequence). The CDR3 contains 15 residues. Between the trimmed V and J ends, which lost 5 bases and 0 bases, there was a span of 11 bases. CDR3 in DNA: TGTGCCTGGGGTCTTTCTAGCTCCTATAATTCACCCCTCCACTTT. Amino acids: CAWGLSSSYNSPLHF.

The chain employs TRBV6-6 and TRBJ2-7; TRBD1 matches at 9 bases. Trimming cost V 8 bases and J 1 base; bases outside gene matches: 3. CDR3 length equals 13 residues. Per germline, CDR1 MNHNY and CDR2 SVGAGI (reference sequence). The CDR3 loop reads CASATGGSYEQYF. CDR3 coding DNA: TGTGCCAGCGCGACAGGGGGTTCCTACGAGCAGTACTTC.

The V call is TRBV11-2, the J call TRBJ2-2; tentative D call: TRBD1 (6 bases). V lost 3 bases and J lost 1, with 15 bases in between. CDR3 length: 17 amino acids. The V gene's germline CDR1 is SGHAT and CDR2 FQNNGV. The CDR3: CASSFRGTIRNTGELFF. In nucleotides, the CDR3 is TGTGCCAGCAGCTTCAGGGGAACTATACGGAACACCGGGGAGCTGTTTTTT.

The genes are TRBV5-4 and TRBJ2-7; 14 bases fit TRBD2. Germline CDR1 reads SGHNT; CDR2 reads YYREEE (reference sequence). The CDR3 totals 14 residues. V trimming: 5 bases; J trimming: 5 bases; junction bases outside the gene matches: 3. The CDR3, as DNA: TGTGCCAGCAGGACGGGACTAGCGGGAGACGAGCAGTACTTC. Protein sequence: CASRTGLAGDEQYF.

This rearrangement joins TRBV7-9 to TRBJ2-7, with 9 positions matching TRBD2. The CDR3 has 15 residues. Germline lookup yields CDR1 SEHNR and CDR2 FQNEAQ (reference sequence). J lost 6 bases, V lost 1 base, and 7 bases had no gene match. CDR3 sequence (DNA): TGTGCCAGCAGCTTAGTAGCGGGGGCGACTTCCGAGCAGTACTTC. It translates to CASSLVAGATSEQYF.

This rearrangement joins TRBV2 to TRBJ2-7; TRBD2 agrees at 11 bases. Germline-derived CDR1 and CDR2 are SNHLY and FYNNEI. V lost 5 bases and J lost 7; bases outside the gene matches: 10. This CDR3 is 15 amino acids long. CDR3 DNA: TGTGCCAGCAGTCTACTAGCGGGAGTCTCGGGTGAGCAGTACTTC. This translates into CASSLLAGVSGEQYF.

The chain links TRBV6-5 to TRBJ1-2; D might be TRBD1 (5 bases). V was clipped by 6 bases and J by 0 bases, with 14 bases between them. This CDR3 is built from 15 residues. From germline, CDR1 is MNHEY and CDR2 SVGAGI. The CDR3 DNA sequence: TGTGCCAGCAGCAGGGAGGGAGGTTCTAACTATGGCTACACCTTC. Its protein product is CASSREGGSNYGYTF.